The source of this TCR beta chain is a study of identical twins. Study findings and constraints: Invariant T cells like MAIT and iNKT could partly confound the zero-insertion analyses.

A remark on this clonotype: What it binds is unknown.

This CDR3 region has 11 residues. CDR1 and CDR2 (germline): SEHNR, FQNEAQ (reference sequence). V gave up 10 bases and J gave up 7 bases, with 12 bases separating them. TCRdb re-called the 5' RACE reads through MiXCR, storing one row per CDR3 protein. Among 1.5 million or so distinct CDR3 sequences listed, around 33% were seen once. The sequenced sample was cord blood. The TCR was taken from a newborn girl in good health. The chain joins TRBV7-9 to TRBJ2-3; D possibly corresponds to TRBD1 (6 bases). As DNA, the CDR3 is TGTGCCACGCAGGGGCCCCATACGCAGTATTTT. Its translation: CATQGPHTQYF.